The rows below give T cell receptor beta chains drawn from one sample of a study of CD8+ T cells in alopecia areata. The assay was immunoSEQ multiplex PCR, and TCRdb's table has in-frame clones only and misses some. The sample has about 190,000 clones, 50% to 70% seen once. The sequences come from CD4+ T cells sorted from blood, collected at approximately week 50, from a patient treated with tofacitinib. The source is a human donor with alopecia areata. The CDR3 runs from the conserved cysteine through the conserved F or W. A D gene is named only where the DNA matches it firmly. Only some rows state a clone size, as once, few, many or a class for expanded clones.

size: .
D: .
J: TRBJ1-2
V: TRBV25-1
DNA: TGTGCCAGCCATCATCAAGACCGGGACAACGACTATGGCTACACCTTC
CDR3: CASHHQDRDNDYGYTF

size: .
D: TRBD2
J: TRBJ2-1
V: TRBV30
DNA: TGTGCCTGGAGCGGGCTAGCGGGGGGACCAGGCAATGAGCAGTTCTTC
CDR3: CAWSGLAGGPGNEQFF

size: .
D: .
J: TRBJ1-4
V: TRBV4-3
DNA: TGCGCCAGCAGCCAAGGGGTTGGCGGAAGTCTATGGGAAAAACTGTTTTTT
CDR3: CASSQGVGGSLWEKLFF

size: .
D: .
J: TRBJ1-2
V: TRBV10-3
DNA: TGTGCCATCAGTGAGTCGCGGAACAGGGCCCACGCTAACTATGGCTACACCTTC
CDR3: CAISESRNRAHANYGYTF

size: .
D: TRBD2
J: TRBJ2-2
V: TRBV5-4
DNA: TGTGCCAGCAGCGCACTAGCGGGGGTGAACACCGGGGAGCTGTTTTTT
CDR3: CASSALAGVNTGELFF

size: .
D: TRBD1
J: TRBJ2-7
V: TRBV29-1
DNA: TGCAGCGCCGCCGGGACAGGGGGTTTAGAGCAGTACTTC
CDR3: CSAAGTGGLEQYF

size: .
D: .
J: TRBJ2-2
V: TRBV5-4
DNA: TGTGCCAGCAGCTTGTCCACCGGGGAGCTGTTTTTT
CDR3: CASSLSTGELFF

size: once
D: .
J: TRBJ1-6
V: TRBV6-6
DNA: TGTGCCAGCAGTCAACCTCCTGGCGATTCACCCCTCCACTTT
CDR3: CASSQPPGDSPLHF

size: .
D: .
J: TRBJ1-1
V: TRBV11-2
DNA: TGTGCCAGCAGCTTAATCCACGGCGCGGCTGAAGCTTTCTTT
CDR3: CASSLIHGAAEAFF

size: .
D: .
J: TRBJ1-5
V: TRBV29-1
DNA: TGCAGCGTTGAAGGGGGTTACGGGCAGCCCCAGCATTTT
CDR3: CSVEGGYGQPQHF

size: .
D: .
J: TRBJ1-1
V: TRBV30
DNA: TGTGCCTGGAGAGGTTGGCTCAACGCAACTGAAGCTTTCTTT
CDR3: CAWRGWLNATEAFF

size: few
D: .
J: TRBJ1-2
V: TRBV29-1
DNA: TGCAGCGTTTATCTCTACAGACGCACAAATGGCTACACCTTC
CDR3: CSVYLYRRTNGYTF

size: .
D: TRBD1
J: TRBJ1-3
V: TRBV27
DNA: TGTGCCAGCAGTTCCAGGGGGCGAACAGGAAACACCATATATTTT
CDR3: CASSSRGRTGNTIYF

size: .
D: .
J: TRBJ2-5
V: TRBV6-1
DNA: TGTGCCAGCAGATTCTCGGACAGTGGGGAGACCCAGTACTTC
CDR3: CASRFSDSGETQYF

size: .
D: .
J: TRBJ1-1
V: TRBV5-4
DNA: TGTGCCAGCAGCTTGGACAGGGAGAACACTGAAGCTTTCTTT
CDR3: CASSLDRENTEAFF

size: .
D: .
J: TRBJ1-6
V: TRBV7-2
DNA: TGTGCCAGCAGCCTAAGAAACTCACCCCTCCACTTT
CDR3: CASSLRNSPLHF

size: once
D: .
J: TRBJ2-2
V: TRBV5-1
DNA: TGCGCCAGCAGCTTGTCAGGGGCTAACACCGGGGAGCTGTTTTTT
CDR3: CASSLSGANTGELFF

size: .
D: .
J: TRBJ1-1
V: TRBV12-5
DNA: TGTGCTAGTGGCCGACCGTCCGAAGAAGCTTTCTTT
CDR3: CASGRPSEEAFF

size: few
D: .
J: TRBJ1-6
V: TRBV5-1
DNA: TGCGCCAGCAGCCCAGCAGGGACCCGTAATTCACCCCTCCACTTT
CDR3: CASSPAGTRNSPLHF

size: .
D: .
J: TRBJ1-1
V: TRBV29-1
DNA: TGCAGCGTTGAAAAACCGGGGAGGAACACTGAAGCTTTCTTT
CDR3: CSVEKPGRNTEAFF

size: .
D: .
J: TRBJ2-3
V: TRBV25-1
DNA: TGTGCCAGCAGTGATGGGGGCCCGGGTACGCAGTATTTT
CDR3: CASSDGGPGTQYF

size: .
D: .
J: TRBJ2-7
V: TRBV2
DNA: TGTGCCAGCCTAACCCCGGGCGGATCCTACGAGCAGTACTTC
CDR3: CASLTPGGSYEQYF

size: .
D: .
J: TRBJ2-5
V: TRBV5-1
DNA: TGCGCCAGCAGCCGGGGAGAGACCCAGTACTTC
CDR3: CASSRGETQYF